This T cell receptor beta chain derives from a study of T cell responses to AZD1222 COVID-19 vaccine. As for the study in general: Second-dose intervals of approximately 4 or approximately 12 weeks were pooled. Study findings and constraints: The span of vaccine-associated CD4 TCRs extended across spike, with dominance at 160-218 and 743-854. It was only a handful of AZD1222 recipients who were seropositive at baseline. Donors were mostly white British, more females; clonal diversity possibly underestimated.

Sequenced by immunoSEQ multiplex PCR; TCRdb stores in-frame clones only, minus some. The table has about 140,000 clones, roughly 90% seen once. The CDR3 totals 11 residues. Germline loops: CDR1 MNHEY, CDR2 SMNVEV (reference sequence). With 3 bases removed from V and 8 bases from J, the gap between germline ends came to 6 bases. Comment on this clone: Its specificity is unknown.

Sequencing was performed on peripheral blood, taken on day 0 of AZD1222 vaccination. This TCR was recovered from an adult in good health. The chain is built from TRBV27 and TRBJ2-3; no reliable D call. The chain's CDR3 is CASSFSGTQYF. In DNA, the CDR3 is TGTGCCAGCAGTTTTTCGGGTACGCAGTATTTT.